The 19 T cell receptor beta chains given below trace back to one sample, sequenced in a study of CD8 T cells in ankylosing spondylitis. One entry per CDR3 protein, called by TCRdb with MiXCR from the 5' RACE reads. The sample lists about 220,000 distinct CDR3 sequences, about 26% occurring once. Sequencing was performed on blood, either unsorted or a sorted T cell fraction (not recorded which). The source of these receptors is a male donor with ankylosing spondylitis or in good health (not recorded which).

The chain carries TRBV6-1 and TRBJ1-1; TRBD1 agrees at 9 bases. CDR1 is MNHNS, CDR2 SASEGT, per germline. V was clipped by 6 bases and J by 1 base; unmatched bases: 3. The CDR3 is 14 amino acids. The CDR3 loop reads CASSDRGRNTEAFF. The CDR3, as DNA: TGTGCCAGCAGCGACAGGGGGAGGAACACTGAAGCTTTCTTT.

CDR3 amino acids: CASGRPGNTEAFF. The CDR3 DNA reads as TGTGCCAGCGGAAGACCAGGGAACACTGAAGCTTTCTTT. The chain recombines TRBV27 with TRBJ1-1; D call uncertain. This CDR3 spans 13 amino acids. Germline V gives CDR1 MNHEY, CDR2 SMNVEV (reference sequence). V dropped 8 bases and J dropped 1 base, with 11 bases sitting between them.

This chain connects TRBV20-1 to TRBJ2-1, with 16 bases aligning to TRBD2. V shed 1 base and J 9 bases; nucleotides not matched to a gene: 9. The germline V gene has CDR1 DFQATT and CDR2 SNEGSKA (reference sequence). There are 17 residues in the CDR3. The CDR3, as DNA: TGCAGTGCTAGAGCGGGACTAGCGGGAGGGCAAAGCAGTGAGCAGTTCTTC. This sequence encodes CSARAGLAGGQSSEQFF.

The chain carries TRBV5-1 and TRBJ2-7; 7 nucleotides agree with TRBD1. This CDR3 is 14 amino acids long. With V trimmed by 0 bases and J by 4 bases, 4 bases remained unmatched. Germline assignment: CDR1 SGHRS and CDR2 YFSETQ. The CDR3, as DNA: TGCGCCAGCAGCTTGGCGGGACAGACTTACGAGCAGTACTTC. Protein product: CASSLAGQTYEQYF.

This clonotype has ten or more counts. The chain has TRBV4-3 and TRBJ2-7, with D perhaps matching TRBD2 (5 bases). Germline CDR1 is LGHNA and CDR2 is YSLEER. The CDR3 covers 16 residues. Trimming took off 0 bases at V and 3 bases at J, with 15 bases between the two ends. The CDR3 sequence is CASSQERAPGIYEQYF. The CDR3 region has the DNA TGCGCCAGCAGCCAAGAGCGGGCTCCAGGAATCTACGAGCAGTACTTC.

This clonotype was observed at least ten times. The gene calls are TRBV5-1 and TRBJ1-2; the D gene is possibly TRBD1 (5 bases). Germline assignment: CDR1 SGHRS and CDR2 YFSETQ. Trimming left V 0 bases short and J 8 bases short, with 14 bases between. The CDR3 spans 14 residues. CDR3 bases: TGCGCCAGCAGCTTGGCCCTGGGACTAAGGGGCTACACCTTC. Translated: CASSLALGLRGYTF.

The genes are TRBV27 and TRBJ1-1; D is unresolved. V lost 8 bases and J 0 bases, leaving 13 bases between the germline ends. Germline loops: CDR1 MNHEY, CDR2 SMNVEV (reference sequence). The CDR3 has 14 residues. CDR3 sequence (DNA): TGTGCCAGCGTCGCCAGTACCTTGAACACTGAAGCTTTCTTT. Translated, it gives CASVASTLNTEAFF.

This clonotype has at least ten counts. The rearrangement uses TRBV9 and TRBJ2-2; maybe TRBD1 (5 bases). V was cut by 4 bases and J by 0 bases, with 7 bases left in between. The CDR3 runs to 14 residues. Per germline, CDR1 SGDLS and CDR2 YYNGEE. The CDR3 DNA reads TGTGCCAGCAGCTGGACACCGAACACCGGGGAGCTGTTTTTT. Translating gives CASSWTPNTGELFF.

The gene calls are TRBV5-4 and TRBJ2-7, with D tentatively TRBD2 (5 bases). This CDR3 region has 13 residues. CDR1 and CDR2 (germline): SGHNT, YYREEE (reference sequence). V lost 2 bases, J lost 6 bases, and 12 bases lay in between. The CDR3 DNA is TGTGCCAGCAGCTTAGCATCCGCGGGCGAGCAGTACTTC. Translation: CASSLASAGEQYF.

This clonotype came up a few times. This sequence joins TRBV4-2 and TRBJ2-5; 7 bases are shared with TRBD1. The CDR3 runs 12 residues. Germline loops: CDR1 LGHNA, CDR2 YNFKEQ. After removal of 8 bases from V and 4 bases from J, the junction contained 4 bases not matched to a gene. CDR3 in amino acids: CASGQVPETQYF. The DNA of the CDR3 is TGTGCCAGCGGACAGGTCCCAGAGACCCAGTACTTC.

This clonotype showed up many times. V and J are TRBV4-1 and TRBJ1-1; D not certain. Between the trimmed V and J ends, which lost 4 bases and 4 bases, there was a span of 19 bases. Germline CDR1 and CDR2: MGHRA and YSYEKL. CDR3 size: 16 residues. In DNA form, the CDR3 reads TGCGCCAGCAGCCTCAGACATTCGACCCCGGGCACTGAAGCTTTCTTT. Protein product: CASSLRHSTPGTEAFF.

The V and J genes are TRBV10-1 and TRBJ2-3; the match to TRBD2 covers 10 bases. This CDR3 has 14 residues. CDR1 and CDR2 (germline): WNHNN, SYGVQD (reference sequence). V shed 4 bases, J shed 6 bases, and the junction held 4 bases outside the gene matches. CDR3 in DNA: TGCGCCAGCAGTGGTCCGGGACTAGCGGATACGCAGTATTTT. Translating gives CASSGPGLADTQYF.

The sample holds many counts of this clonotype. J is TRBJ2-1 and V is TRBV18, with D perhaps matching TRBD2 (6 bases). Trimming stripped 3 bases from V and 3 bases from J, with 21 bases between. This CDR3 region has 18 residues. Germline V gene sequence: CDR1 KGHSH, CDR2 LQKENI. Written as DNA, the CDR3 is TGTGCCAGCTCACCGCCGGCGGAGGGCCTAAACTTCTACAATGAGCAGTTCTTC. This translates into CASSPPAEGLNFYNEQFF.

The chain is built from TRBV18 and TRBJ2-7, with a possible D match to TRBD2 (6 bases). Deletions cut 3 bases from V and 7 bases from J, with 16 bases between. CDR3 length: 14 residues. Germline loops: CDR1 KGHSH, CDR2 LQKENI. DNA for the CDR3: TGTGCCAGCTCACCCGGGACTTCCGTCTTGGAGCAGTACTTC. Its protein product is CASSPGTSVLEQYF.

This rearrangement joins TRBV10-3 to TRBJ2-1; 13 bases line up with TRBD2. The CDR3 totals 17 residues. V lost 8 bases and J lost 2; bases outside the gene matches: 9. In germline, CDR1 is ENHRY, CDR2 SYGVKD. Here the CDR3 DNA reads TGTGCCATCGGACAACTAGCGGGAGGGATCGCCTACAATGAGCAGTTCTTC. This gives the protein CAIGQLAGGIAYNEQFF.

The rearrangement joins TRBV18 to TRBJ1-1; 8 nucleotides agree with TRBD1. Germline V gives CDR1 KGHSH, CDR2 LQKENI. The CDR3 has 15 amino acids. The trim removed 1 base at V and 4 bases at J, leaving 5 bases unmatched. CDR3 sequence (DNA): TGTGCCAGCTCACCACGGATTACAGGGGGCACTGAAGCTTTCTTT. It translates to CASSPRITGGTEAFF.

The V call is TRBV20-1, the J call TRBJ2-1; TRBD2 agrees at 11 bases. The CDR3 has 15 residues. In germline, CDR1 is DFQATT, CDR2 SNEGSKA (reference sequence). J was trimmed by 8 bases and V by 0 bases; bases with no gene match: 6. The CDR3 loop is CSARDFTSGSYEQFF. The CDR3, as DNA: TGCAGTGCTAGAGATTTCACTAGCGGGAGCTATGAGCAGTTCTTC.

Note on this clonotype: It may be a read error: a sequence one base away is much more abundant. V and J are TRBV12-3 or TRBV12-4 and TRBJ1-2; D remains unclear. The CDR3 is made up of 13 amino acids. CDR3 nucleotide sequence: TGTGCCAGCAGTTTAAGAGGGAACTATGGCTGCACCTTC. The encoded protein is CASSLRGNYGCTF.

The V and J genes are TRBV29-1 and TRBJ2-5, with D unresolved. Trimming pared 3 bases from V and 5 bases from J, leaving 10 bases between. The germline gives CDR1 SQVTM, CDR2 ANQGSEA. The CDR3 totals 12 residues. CDR3 region: CSVEIGGETQYF. The CDR3 nucleotides read TGCAGCGTTGAGATAGGTGGGGAGACCCAGTACTTC.